The next 27 T cell receptor beta chains were all read from a single sample in a study of blood T cell repertoires in COVID-19. Clones were sequenced by immunoSEQ multiplex PCR, and TCRdb holds only the in-frame ones, with some missing. The table records tens of thousands of clones, 80% to 90% of them present only once. Specimen: peripheral blood. The receptors stem from a human donor with acute or convalescent COVID-19. The donor label of this sample is uncertain.

This clone appeared a single time. The V gene is TRBV3-1 (or the pseudogene TRBV3-2), the J gene TRBJ2-1; 9 positions agree with TRBD2. The trim removed 3 bases at V and 7 bases at J, leaving 4 bases unmatched. Germline CDR1 LGHDT, CDR2 YNNKEL (reference sequence). The CDR3 runs 14 residues. The CDR3 region is CASSQRGGLNEQFF. The CDR3 nucleotides read TGTGCCAGCAGCCAGCGGGGGGGCCTTAATGAGCAGTTCTTC.

The V call is TRBV2, the J call TRBJ2-7; 7 positions match TRBD1. The CDR3 extends over 13 amino acids. Germline CDR1 and CDR2: SNHLY and FYNNEI. V was pared by 5 bases and J by 0 bases, with 1 base of the junction left unmatched. CDR3 sequence reads: CASSPGGSYEQYF. The CDR3, as DNA: TGTGCCAGCAGTCCAGGGGGCTCCTACGAGCAGTACTTC.

CDR3 in DNA: TGTGCCAGCAGTTACTCGACGGGTAGCAATCAGCCCCAGCATTTT. This codes for CASSYSTGSNQPQHF. This rearrangement joins TRBV6-2 or TRBV6-3 to TRBJ1-5; D ambiguous. Germline CDR1 reads MNHEY; CDR2 reads SVGEGT. The CDR3 runs 15 residues. Trimming left V 0 bases short and J 0 bases short, with 6 bases between.

V is TRBV10-3 and J is TRBJ2-7; 8 nucleotides agree with TRBD1. Germline V lookup: CDR1 ENHRY, CDR2 SYGVKD. This CDR3 spans 13 amino acids. V lost 4 bases, J lost 3 bases, and 2 bases stayed unmatched. DNA of the CDR3: TGTGCCATCAGTGGGACAGGGAACTACGAGCAGTACTTC. It is translated as CAISGTGNYEQYF.

The sample holds one count of this clone. The chain joins TRBV11-2 to TRBJ1-4; no firm D call. Germline V gene data show CDR1 as SGHAT and CDR2 as FQNNGV. Trimming took off 5 bases at V and 7 bases at J, with 20 bases between the two ends. The CDR3 extends over 16 amino acids. CDR3 in amino acids: CASSPRTGRVREKLFF. The CDR3 DNA is TGTGCCAGCAGCCCACGGACGGGGAGGGTACGTGAAAAACTGTTTTTT.

The genes are TRBV14 and TRBJ1-2, with D perhaps TRBD1 (6 bases). The V and J ends lost 0 bases and 4 bases respectively, with 15 bases between them. Germline CDR1 SGHDN, CDR2 FVKESK. CDR3 length: 16 residues. The CDR3 nucleotides are TGTGCCAGCAGCCAAGATCAAGGGGGGGCCCGCTATGGCTACACCTTC. This gives the protein CASSQDQGGARYGYTF.

V gene TRBV6-5 combines with J gene TRBJ1-6; perhaps TRBD1 as D (5 bases). Germline V gene data show CDR1 as MNHEY and CDR2 as SVGAGI. V lost 2 bases to trimming and J lost 9 bases, with 8 bases between them. The CDR3 sequence is 13 residues long. In DNA form, the CDR3 reads TGTGCCAGCAGTTACGGGAGGGGTTCACCCCTCCACTTT. Encoded protein: CASSYGRGSPLHF.

The rearrangement links TRBV6-1 to TRBJ1-1; unclear D gene. V lost 5 bases and J 7 bases, leaving 14 bases between the germline ends. This CDR3 spans 13 amino acids. Germline V gene lookup returns CDR1 MNHNS and CDR2 SASEGT. CDR3 DNA: TGTGCCAGCAGTCTACCAGGCTCTATTGAAGCTTTCTTT. It encodes CASSLPGSIEAFF.

The J gene is TRBJ2-5, the V gene TRBV20-1, with a tentative D call TRBD2 (5 bases). Germline V lookup: CDR1 DFQATT, CDR2 SNEGSKA (reference sequence). V lost 3 bases, J lost 5 bases, and 7 bases lay in between. The length of the CDR3 is 11 residues. The CDR3 reads CSARRGETQYF. DNA of the CDR3: TGCAGTGCTAGGCGAGGGGAGACCCAGTACTTC.

This rearrangement joins TRBV7-2 to TRBJ2-1; D is undetermined. The V end lost 0 bases, the J end lost 6 bases, and 9 bases lay between the germline ends. The germline V gene encodes CDR1 SGHTA and CDR2 FQGNSA. The CDR3 has 14 amino acids. CDR3 residues: CASSLAPGFNEQFF. The CDR3 DNA reads as TGTGCCAGCAGCTTAGCGCCGGGTTTCAATGAGCAGTTCTTC.

The chain links TRBV5-1 to TRBJ1-6; the match to TRBD1 covers 10 bases. J gave up 7 bases and V 0 bases, and 4 bases lay outside the gene matches. Germline loops: CDR1 SGHRS, CDR2 YFSETQ. The CDR3 extends over 16 amino acids. Here the CDR3 reads CASSLASGQGNSPLHF. The CDR3, as DNA: TGCGCCAGCAGCTTGGCCTCGGGACAGGGGAATTCACCCCTCCACTTT. Full variable domain (outside the CDR3, taken from reference TRBV5-1 and TRBJ1-6): KAGVTQTPRYLIKTRGQQVTLSCSPISGHRSVSWYQQTPGQGLQFLFEYFSETQRNKGNFPGRFSGRQFSNSRSEMNVSTLELGDSALYLCASSLASGQGNSPLHFGNGTRLTVT.

The chain carries TRBV27 and TRBJ2-7; tentative D call: TRBD1 (5 bases). V lost 2 bases and J lost 2, with 16 bases in between. Germline values: CDR1 MNHEY, CDR2 SMNVEV (reference sequence). This CDR3 is built from 16 residues. The CDR3 is CASSLKGATETYEQYF. DNA for the CDR3: TGTGCCAGCAGTTTAAAAGGGGCCACAGAGACCTACGAGCAGTACTTC.

This chain uses TRBV6-5 with TRBJ1-2, with D possibly TRBD1 on 6 matching bases. Trimming left V 6 bases short and J 4 bases short, with 18 bases between. The CDR3 is made up of 15 amino acids. CDR1 is MNHEY and CDR2 is SVGAGI in the germline V gene. In DNA, the CDR3 is TGTGCCAGCAGCTCCCCTGACAGGTCGTTCTATGGCTACACCTTC. Residues: CASSSPDRSFYGYTF.

The chain couples TRBV19 to TRBJ2-1, with 9 nucleotides matching TRBD2. The CDR3 covers 15 residues. J was trimmed by 3 bases and V by 4 bases; bases with no gene match: 4. Germline CDR1 reads LNHDA; CDR2 reads SQIVND (reference sequence). As DNA, the CDR3 is TGTGCCAGTAGTAAGATAGCGGGGGACTACAATGAGCAGTTCTTC. Amino acids: CASSKIAGDYNEQFF.

This clone was counted once. The chain couples TRBV4-1 to TRBJ2-5; D is possibly TRBD1 (5 bases). This CDR3 is built from 14 residues. CDR1 is MGHRA and CDR2 is YSYEKL in the germline V gene. Trimming removed 3 bases from V and 1 base from J, with 9 bases in between. This CDR3 reads CASSHGHGQETQYF. The CDR3 region has the DNA TGCGCCAGCAGCCACGGACACGGCCAAGAGACCCAGTACTTC.

The CDR3 nucleotides are TGTGCCAGCAGTGAACCAGGGGCTCGGCCCGATACGCAGTATTTT. Encoded protein: CASSEPGARPDTQYF. This chain links TRBV6-1 with TRBJ2-3, with D possibly matching TRBD1 (6 bases). This CDR3 contains 15 residues. V shed 2 bases and J shed 6 bases, with 15 bases lying between them. The germline CDR1 and CDR2 sequences are MNHNS and SASEGT.

The rearrangement uses TRBV5-3 and TRBJ1-1, with D perhaps TRBD1 (5 bases). TRBV5-3 is noted as an ORF with a role that remains uncertain. The CDR3 is 16 residues long. V was clipped by 2 bases and J by 6 bases, with 20 bases between them. The CDR3 here is CARSFFPGRPHPEAFF. CDR3 nucleotides: TGTGCCAGAAGCTTTTTTCCAGGGAGGCCGCACCCTGAAGCTTTCTTT.

This clone has only one observation. The chain uses TRBV9 and TRBJ1-1, with 7 bases aligning to TRBD1. Germline V lookup: CDR1 SGDLS, CDR2 YYNGEE. J was trimmed by 4 bases and V by 1 base; bases with no gene match: 7. This CDR3 has 15 amino acids. CDR3 bases: TGTGCCAGCAGCGTAAGTGGAGGGGGCGGCACTGAAGCTTTCTTT. It specifies CASSVSGGGGTEAFF.

This clone was seen only a few times. The rearrangement links TRBV5-6 to TRBJ1-5; maybe TRBD1 (5 bases). Per the germline V gene, CDR1 is SGHDT and CDR2 is YYEEEE. The CDR3 totals 14 residues. Trimming cost V 3 bases and J 4 bases, with 11 bases left between them. The CDR3 sequence is CASSSDGGNQPQHF. CDR3 nucleotides: TGTGCCAGCAGCTCGGACGGGGGGAATCAGCCCCAGCATTTT. Full variable domain (missing parts from reference TRBV5-6 and TRBJ1-5): DAGVTQSPTHLIKTRGQQVTLRCSPKSGHDTVSWYQQALGQGPQFIFQYYEEEERQRGNFPDRFSGHQFPNYSSELNVNALLLGDSALYLCASSSDGGNQPQHFGDGTRLSIL.

The chain has TRBV12-3 or TRBV12-4 and TRBJ1-2; D may be TRBD1 (5 bases). The V and J ends lost 6 bases and 8 bases respectively, with 16 bases between them. CDR3 size: 13 residues. This CDR3 is CASSGTFGEGYTF. The CDR3 DNA reads TGTGCCAGCAGCGGGACTTTCGGGGAGGGCTACACCTTC.

The chain is built from TRBV4-2 and TRBJ2-7; no reliable D call. This CDR3 region has 13 residues. Trimming took off 2 bases at V and 4 bases at J, with 9 bases between the two ends. From germline, CDR1 is LGHNA and CDR2 YNFKEQ. This CDR3 reads CASSQTLPYEQYF. The CDR3, as DNA: TGTGCCAGCAGCCAAACCCTACCTTACGAGCAGTACTTC.

This chain connects TRBV6-5 to TRBJ1-1; 7 bases line up with TRBD1. With 2 bases clipped from V and 6 bases from J, the junction kept 9 bases outside the gene matches. Germline-derived CDR1 and CDR2 are MNHEY and SVGAGI. The CDR3 is 15 residues long. The CDR3 sequence is CASSYGQVHGAEAFF. The CDR3 nucleotides read TGTGCCAGCAGTTACGGACAGGTCCATGGAGCTGAAGCTTTCTTT.

The count of this clone is one. V and J are TRBV7-9 and TRBJ2-7; the D is unclear. The V end was cut by 2 bases, the J end by 0 bases, with 8 bases between. The CDR3 is 14 amino acids. Germline CDR1 is SEHNR and CDR2 is FQNEAQ (reference sequence). As DNA, the CDR3 is TGTGCCAGCAGCTTATCCCCTAACTCCTACGAGCAGTACTTC. This gives the protein CASSLSPNSYEQYF. The entire variable domain, with the rest obtained from reference TRBV7-9 and TRBJ2-7, is as follows: DTGVSQNPRHKITKRGQNVTFRCDPISEHNRLYWYRQTLGQGPEFLTYFQNEAQLEKSRLLSDRFSAERPKGSFSTLEIQRTEQGDSAMYLCASSLSPNSYEQYFGPGTRLTVT.

V and J are TRBV2 and TRBJ1-1; D call uncertain. Germline lookup yields CDR1 SNHLY and CDR2 FYNNEI. V was shortened by 2 bases and J by 3 bases, with 7 bases between the two germline ends. The CDR3 is 13 amino acids. CDR3 DNA: TGTGCCAGCAGTGAACTACGGGACACTGAAGCTTTCTTT. Its protein is CASSELRDTEAFF.

This clone was observed a few times. The V call is TRBV3-1 (or the pseudogene TRBV3-2), the J call TRBJ2-3; possible D gene TRBD2, 6 bases. V dropped 7 bases and J dropped 4 bases, with 6 bases sitting between them. The CDR3 spans 11 residues. The germline CDR1 and CDR2 sequences are LGHDT and YNNKEL (reference sequence). CDR3 sequence reads: CASTSADTQYF. CDR3 sequence (DNA): TGTGCCAGCACTAGCGCAGATACGCAGTATTTT.

The chain combines TRBV6-5 with TRBJ2-7, with 7 bases lining up with TRBD1. Germline CDR1 is MNHEY and CDR2 is SVGAGI. V dropped 9 bases and J dropped 5; count of bases not matched to a gene: 10. The CDR3 consists of 13 residues. DNA of the CDR3: TGTGCCAGTATGAGACAGGGTGAACACGAGCAGTACTTC. Its protein product is CASMRQGEHEQYF.

In its sample, this clone is large (0.1 to 1%). The genes are TRBV4-3 and TRBJ1-6, with D maybe TRBD1 (5 bases). CDR1 LGHNA and CDR2 YSLEER come from the germline V gene. The CDR3 covers 15 residues. The V gene lost 0 bases and the J gene lost 10 bases, with 13 bases spanning the gap. In DNA, the CDR3 is TGCGCCAGCAGCCAAGATTCGGGTCAGGGCTCACCCCTCCACTTT. As protein: CASSQDSGQGSPLHF.